The text below deals with one T cell receptor beta chain. Its antigen remains unknown. This entry belongs to a study of T cell repertoires in cytomegalovirus infection. Each CDR3 protein is one row after TCRdb ran MiXCR on the reads. The repertoire includes 150,000 to 200,000 distinct CDR3 sequences, about a fifth of them detected once, and under 30% sits in the top ten. The CDR3 runs to 15 residues. The germline V gene encodes CDR1 SGHTA and CDR2 FQGNSA. The V gene lost 2 bases and the J gene lost 0 bases, with 8 bases spanning the gap. Sequencing used CD8+ T cells from cultured PBMCs, obtained from culture after CMV antigen stimulation. V usage is TRBV7-2 and J usage is TRBJ2-1; no firm D call. This TCR was recovered from a human donor in good health (CMV status not recorded). Some clones in this sample may be carry-over from other donors' samples. For the CDR3, the DNA is TGTGCCAGCAGCTTAAATATTCCCTCCTACAATGAGCAGTTCTTC. Amino acids: CASSLNIPSYNEQFF.